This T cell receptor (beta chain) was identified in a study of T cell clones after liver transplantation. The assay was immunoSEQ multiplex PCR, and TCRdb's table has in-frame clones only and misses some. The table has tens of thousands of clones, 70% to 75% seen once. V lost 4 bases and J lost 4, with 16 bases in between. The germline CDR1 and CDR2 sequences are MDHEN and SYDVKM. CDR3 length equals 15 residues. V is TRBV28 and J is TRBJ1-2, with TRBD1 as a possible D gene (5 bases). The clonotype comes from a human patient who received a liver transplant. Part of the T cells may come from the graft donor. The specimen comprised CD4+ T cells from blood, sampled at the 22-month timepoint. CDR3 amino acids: CASSSLGAEGYGYTF. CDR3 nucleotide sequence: TGTGCCAGCAGTTCGTTAGGGGCTGAGGGCTATGGCTACACCTTC.